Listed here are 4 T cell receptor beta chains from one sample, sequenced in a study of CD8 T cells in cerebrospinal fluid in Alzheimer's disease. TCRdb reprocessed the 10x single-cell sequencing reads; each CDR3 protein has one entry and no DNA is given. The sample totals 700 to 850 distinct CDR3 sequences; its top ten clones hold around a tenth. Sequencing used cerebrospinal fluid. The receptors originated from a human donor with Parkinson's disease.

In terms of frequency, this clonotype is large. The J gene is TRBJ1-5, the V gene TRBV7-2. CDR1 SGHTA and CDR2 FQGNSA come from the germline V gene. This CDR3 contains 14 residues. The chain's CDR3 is CASSFSGYNQPQHF.

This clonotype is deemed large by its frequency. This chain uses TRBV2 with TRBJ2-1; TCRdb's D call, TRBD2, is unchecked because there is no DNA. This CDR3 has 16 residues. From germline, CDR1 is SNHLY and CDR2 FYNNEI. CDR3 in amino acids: CASRENLAGVGNEQFF. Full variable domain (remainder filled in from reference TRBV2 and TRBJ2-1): EPEVTQTPSHQVTQMGQEVILRCVPISNHLYFYWYRQILGQKVEFLVSFYNNEISEKSEIFDDQFSVERPDGSNFTLKIRSTKLEDSAMYFCASRENLAGVGNEQFFGPGTRLTVL.

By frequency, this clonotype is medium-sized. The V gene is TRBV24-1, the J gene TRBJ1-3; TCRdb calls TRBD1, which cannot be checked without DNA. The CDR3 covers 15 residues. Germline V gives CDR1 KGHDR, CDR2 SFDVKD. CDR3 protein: CATVAGQGSGNTIYF.

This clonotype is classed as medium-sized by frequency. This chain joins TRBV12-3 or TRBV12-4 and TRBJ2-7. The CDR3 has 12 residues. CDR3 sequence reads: CASSLFNREQYF.